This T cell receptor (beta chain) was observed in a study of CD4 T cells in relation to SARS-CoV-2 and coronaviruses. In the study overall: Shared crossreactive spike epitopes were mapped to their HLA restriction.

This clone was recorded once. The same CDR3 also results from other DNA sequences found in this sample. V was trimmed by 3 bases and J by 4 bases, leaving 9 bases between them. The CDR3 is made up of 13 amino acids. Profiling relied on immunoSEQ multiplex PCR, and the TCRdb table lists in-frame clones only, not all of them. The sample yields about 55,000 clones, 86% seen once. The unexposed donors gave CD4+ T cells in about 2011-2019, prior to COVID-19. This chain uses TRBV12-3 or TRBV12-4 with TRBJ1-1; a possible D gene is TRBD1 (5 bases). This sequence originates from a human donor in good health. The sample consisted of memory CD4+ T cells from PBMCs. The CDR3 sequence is CASSLGGGTEAFF. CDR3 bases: TGTGCCAGCAGTTTGGGGGGGGGCACTGAAGCTTTCTTT.